The 20 T cell receptor beta chains below come from one sample, sequenced in a study of T cell responses to AZD1222 COVID-19 vaccine. Repertoires were generated with immunoSEQ multiplex PCR, while TCRdb's copy carries only in-frame clones and drops some. The table lists about 84,000 clones, roughly 85% of them singletons, with approximately 1.6% in the top ten. The starting material was peripheral blood, obtained on day 0 of AZD1222 vaccination. These receptors all come from an adult in good health.

This chain joins TRBV6-2 or TRBV6-3 and TRBJ1-4; a possible D gene is TRBD1 (5 bases). Germline-derived CDR1 and CDR2 are MNHEY and SVGEGT. Trimming stripped 3 bases from V and 7 bases from J, with 15 bases between. The CDR3 extends over 15 amino acids. The CDR3 nucleotides are TGTGCCAGCAGTTATCGGGAGACAGACGGTGAAAAACTGTTTTTT. Amino acids: CASSYRETDGEKLFF.

The genes are TRBV4-2 and TRBJ1-4; 10 nucleotides line up with TRBD1. The length of the CDR3 is 17 residues. V gave up 2 bases and J gave up 2 bases; unmatched junction bases: 5. Germline V gene data show CDR1 as LGHNA and CDR2 as YNFKEQ. In nucleotides, the CDR3 is TGTGCCAGCAGCCAAAAGGGACAGGGGATGACTAATGAAAAACTGTTTTTT. Its translation: CASSQKGQGMTNEKLFF.

The chain uses TRBV6-5 and TRBJ2-5; 9 bases fit TRBD1. V lost 7 bases to trimming and J lost 4 bases; unmatched junction nucleotides: 10. Germline V lookup: CDR1 MNHEY, CDR2 SVGAGI. The CDR3 is made up of 15 amino acids. The CDR3 spells CASTLGQGYRETQYF. DNA for the CDR3: TGTGCCAGCACACTGGGACAGGGTTATCGAGAGACCCAGTACTTC.

This chain links TRBV27 with TRBJ2-1, with TRBD2 matching 10 bases. Germline values: CDR1 MNHEY, CDR2 SMNVEV (reference sequence). This CDR3 is built from 18 residues. The J segment lost 4 bases and the V segment lost 3 bases, leaving 12 bases of the junction unmatched. CDR3 DNA sequence: TGTGCCAGCAGTTTTTTAGTTCTAGCGGGAGCCTTATACAATGAGCAGTTCTTC. The encoded protein is CASSFLVLAGALYNEQFF.

CDR3 sequence: CASSLGAGVREKLFF. The CDR3 nucleotides read TGCGCCAGCAGCTTGGGTGCAGGGGTGCGCGAAAAACTGTTTTTT. This chain links TRBV5-1 with TRBJ1-4, with D possibly matching TRBD1 (6 bases). Germline V gene lookup returns CDR1 SGHRS and CDR2 YFSETQ. The CDR3 runs to 15 residues. The ends were cut back, 0 bases at V and 8 bases at J, with 14 bases in the middle.

The genes are TRBV2 and TRBJ2-2; D is unresolved. This CDR3 has 13 amino acids. CDR1 is SNHLY and CDR2 is FYNNEI in the germline V gene. Trimming pared 6 bases from V and 6 bases from J, leaving 11 bases between. The CDR3: CASSSQVAGELFF. Written as DNA, the CDR3 is TGTGCCAGCAGCAGCCAGGTCGCCGGGGAGCTGTTTTTT.

This chain uses TRBV7-2 with TRBJ1-3; D gene uncertain. Looked up from germline, CDR1 is SGHTA and CDR2 is FQGNSA. V lost 5 bases and J lost 0, with 20 bases in between. The CDR3 extends over 18 amino acids. The CDR3 region is CASSLLSGRSHSGNTIYF. CDR3 coding DNA: TGTGCCAGCAGCCTCCTCTCCGGCCGGAGCCACTCTGGAAACACCATATATTTT.

The chain joins TRBV7-3 to TRBJ2-1; 8 bases map to TRBD2. Unmatched junction bases numbered 4, after V lost 5 bases and J lost 4 bases. Germline V gene data show CDR1 as SGHTA and CDR2 as FQGTGA. This CDR3 comprises 14 residues. As DNA, the CDR3 is TGTGCCAGCAGCATTAGCGGGGATTACAATGAGCAGTTCTTC. Protein product: CASSISGDYNEQFF.

The chain links TRBV10-1 to TRBJ2-1; D remains unclear. Deletions cut 3 bases from V and 0 bases from J, with 12 bases between. Germline CDR1 and CDR2: WNHNN and SYGVQD (reference sequence). The CDR3 loop spans 16 amino acids. Here the CDR3 DNA reads TGCGCCAGCAGTGAAAACCAGGCAAGCTCCTACAATGAGCAGTTCTTC. Its protein product is CASSENQASSYNEQFF.

For the CDR3, the DNA is TGTGCCAGCAGCTTGGGGGCGGCTGGAGGGGATCAGCCCCAGCATTTT. It translates to CASSLGAAGGDQPQHF. The rearrangement uses TRBV5-6 and TRBJ1-5; weak D call: TRBD1 (5 bases). The CDR3 contains 16 residues. Germline V CDR1 and CDR2: SGHDT, YYEEEE. V was pared by 0 bases and J by 5 bases, with 15 bases between.

The chain carries TRBV10-2 and TRBJ1-6, with 7 bases fitting TRBD1. Germline CDR1 and CDR2: WSHSY and SAAADI. Trimming at V came to 6 bases and at J to 10 bases, leaving 9 bases not matched to a gene. The CDR3 extends over 14 amino acids. The CDR3 coding sequence is TGCGCCAGCAGAGTAACAGGGGACGAGTCACCCCTCCACTTT. Its translation is CASRVTGDESPLHF.

The rearrangement uses TRBV5-1 and TRBJ2-3; perhaps TRBD2 as D (6 bases). There are 14 residues in the CDR3. Looked up from germline, CDR1 is SGHRS and CDR2 is YFSETQ. Trimming shortened V by 4 bases and J by 6 bases, and 15 bases separated the two germline ends. CDR3: CASSMGGVRDTQYF. The DNA for the CDR3 is TGCGCCAGCAGCATGGGAGGCGTGCGGGATACGCAGTATTTT.

The chain recombines TRBV3-1 (or the pseudogene TRBV3-2) with TRBJ2-3, with TRBD2 as a possible D gene (5 bases). V was shortened by 1 base and J by 5 bases, with 13 bases between the two germline ends. The CDR3 runs to 15 residues. Germline CDR1 is LGHDT and CDR2 is YNNKEL (reference sequence). The DNA for the CDR3 is TGTGCCAGCAGCCAAGTTTGGGGAGTCAGAGATACGCAGTATTTT. Translated, it gives CASSQVWGVRDTQYF.

This chain joins TRBV27 and TRBJ2-3, with D unclear. The CDR3 loop spans 14 amino acids. The germline CDR1 and CDR2 sequences are MNHEY and SMNVEV (reference sequence). Trimming took 5 bases from V and 6 from J, leaving 15 bases between them. Here the CDR3 reads CASSPTILLDTQYF. As DNA, the CDR3 is TGTGCCAGCAGTCCTACGATCCTTCTGGATACGCAGTATTTT.

The chain combines TRBV7-2 with TRBJ2-5, with 9 bases fitting TRBD1. V lost 5 bases, J lost 6 bases, and 13 bases stayed unmatched. Germline V CDR1 and CDR2: SGHTA, FQGNSA. The CDR3 loop spans 16 amino acids. The CDR3 protein is CASSTGSGTGTKTQYF. CDR3 DNA sequence: TGTGCCAGCAGCACCGGGTCCGGGACAGGGACCAAGACCCAGTACTTC. Based on the CDR3 plus reference TRBV7-2 and TRBJ2-5, the full variable domain is GAGVSQSPSNKVTEKGKDVELRCDPISGHTALYWYRQSLGQGLEFLIYFQGNSAPDKSGLPSDRFSAERTGGSVSTLTIQRTQQEDSAVYLCASSTGSGTGTKTQYFGPGTRLLVL.

V is TRBV6-2 or TRBV6-3 and J is TRBJ2-1; D unresolved. Germline CDR1 is MNHEY and CDR2 is SVGEGT. This CDR3 region has 15 residues. Trimming cost V 0 bases and J 3 bases, with 9 bases left between them. The CDR3 protein is CASSYSRPSYNEQFF. Here the CDR3 DNA reads TGTGCCAGCAGTTACTCGCGCCCCAGCTACAATGAGCAGTTCTTC.

The chain carries TRBV30 and TRBJ2-3; no definite D call. The CDR3 contains 18 residues. Between the trimmed V and J ends, which lost 2 bases and 2 bases, there was a span of 23 bases. The germline V gene encodes CDR1 GTSNPN and CDR2 SVGIG (reference sequence). CDR3 in amino acids: CAWSPLGLLLPHTDTQYF. CDR3 bases: TGTGCCTGGAGTCCACTGGGCCTTCTTCTCCCTCACACAGATACGCAGTATTTT.

J is TRBJ1-1 and V is TRBV18; D call uncertain. The V and J ends lost 3 bases and 5 bases respectively, with 7 bases between them. This CDR3 contains 12 residues. Per germline, CDR1 KGHSH and CDR2 LQKENI. CDR3 amino acids: CASSPRLTEAFF. CDR3 coding DNA: TGTGCCAGCTCACCGAGACTTACTGAAGCTTTCTTT. The whole variable domain, remainder taken from reference TRBV18 and TRBJ1-1, is NAGVMQNPRHLVRRRGQEARLRCSPMKGHSHVYWYRQLPEEGLKFMVYLQKENIIDESGMPKERFSAEFPKEGPSILRIQQVVRGDSAAYFCASSPRLTEAFFGQGTRLTVV.

The chain employs TRBV24-1 and TRBJ2-1, with 10 nucleotides matching TRBD1. Germline V CDR1 and CDR2: KGHDR, SFDVKD. CDR3 length equals 15 residues. The junction had 5 bases not matched to a gene; V was cut back by 4 bases and J by 6 bases. CDR3 residues: CATSDSGTGVNEQFF. The DNA of the CDR3 is TGTGCCACCAGTGACTCCGGGACAGGGGTCAATGAGCAGTTCTTC.

The V and J genes are TRBV6-2 or TRBV6-3 and TRBJ2-1; the D is unclear. CDR1 MNHEY and CDR2 SVGEGT come from the germline V gene. CDR3 length: 11 residues. The V end was cut by 2 bases, the J end by 13 bases, with 9 bases between. CDR3 sequence: CASSYGMAQFF. CDR3 in DNA: TGTGCCAGCAGTTACGGGATGGCCCAGTTCTTC.